A selection of T cell receptor beta chains follows, all from one sample in a study of cytomegalovirus exposure and HLA in healthy donors. The data were produced by immunoSEQ multiplex PCR, yet TCRdb's version contains in-frame clones alone and is incomplete. This repertoire includes over 110,000 clones. The sample consisted of PBMCs. These receptors were collected from a male donor in good health and CMV-seronegative. The CDR3 runs from the conserved cysteine through the conserved F or W. D genes are given only for firm matches.

v_gene,j_gene,d_gene,CDR3nt,CDR3aa
TRBV5-6,TRBJ2-5,TRBD1,TGTGCCAGCAGCAGGGTAGGGACAGGGGAGACCCAGTACTTC,CASSRVGTGETQYF
TRBV30,TRBJ2-7,TRBD1,TGTGCCTGGAGTATAACAGGGGGCTACGAGCAGTACTTC,CAWSITGGYEQYF
TRBV2,TRBJ1-5,TRBD1,TGTGCCAGCAGCGACAGGGCCCAGCCCCAGCATTTT,CASSDRAQPQHF
TRBV7-2,TRBJ2-3,NA,TGTGCCAGCAGCTTAGGCAGGGTGGGAGATACGCAGTATTTT,CASSLGRVGDTQYF
TRBV20-1,TRBJ2-7,NA,TGCAGTGCTAGAGCGGGATACGAGCAGTACTTC,CSARAGYEQYF
TRBV7-2,TRBJ2-6,NA,TGTGCCAGCAGGCTAGCTTCTGGGGCCAACGTCCTGACTTTC,CASRLASGANVLTF
TRBV18,TRBJ2-3,NA,TGTGCCAGCTCTACCGAACAACCGGGACACCTCACAGATACGCAGTATTTT,CASSTEQPGHLTDTQYF
TRBV5-6,TRBJ2-7,TRBD2,TGTGCCAGCAGCTTGGTAGGGGCTAGCGGCGCCTACGAGCAGTACTTC,CASSLVGASGAYEQYF
TRBV6-5,TRBJ1-1,NA,TGTGCCAGCAGTTCCCCTTTCGGGGGCACTGAAGCTTTCTTT,CASSSPFGGTEAFF
TRBV19,TRBJ1-2,TRBD1,TGTGCCAGTAGTAGCAGGACAGGGGTACGGTATGGCTACACCTTC,CASSSRTGVRYGYTF
TRBV5-1,TRBJ2-7,NA,TGCGCCAGCAGCTCTCAGGGGCCTCACTACGAGCAGTACTTC,CASSSQGPHYEQYF
TRBV18,TRBJ2-5,TRBD2,TGTGCCAGCTCACCACGTGTTAGCGGGAGTCCAACAGAGACCCAGTACTTC,CASSPRVSGSPTETQYF
TRBV5-1,TRBJ1-1,NA,TGCGCCAGCAGCATAGGACATCCAAACACTGAAGCTTTCTTT,CASSIGHPNTEAFF
TRBV4-1,TRBJ2-7,NA,TGCGCCAGCAGCCAAGATCCCCGAGCCTACGAGCAGTACTTC,CASSQDPRAYEQYF
TRBV4-3,TRBJ1-2,TRBD1,TGCGCCAGCAGCCAGGTGCCCGGGACAGGGGTTGACTATGGCTACACCTTC,CASSQVPGTGVDYGYTF
TRBV27,TRBJ1-1,NA,TGTGCCAGCAGTTTATCAGGGAGGGTGAACACTGAAGCTTTCTTT,CASSLSGRVNTEAFF
TRBV30,TRBJ2-1,TRBD2,TGTGCCTGGAGTCACCCTAGCGGGAGTCTTTCCTACAATGAGCAGTTCTTC,CAWSHPSGSLSYNEQFF
TRBV18,TRBJ2-2,NA,TGTGCCAGCTCACCACGAGGGAACACCGGGGAGCTGTTTTTT,CASSPRGNTGELFF
TRBV6-1,TRBJ2-2,NA,TGTGCCAGCAGTCACTTCAGGGAGGCCGGGGAGCTGTTTTTT,CASSHFREAGELFF
TRBV5-6,TRBJ2-7,TRBD1,TGTGCCAGCAGCTTGGTTCCGACAGGGGTCTACGAGCAGTACTTC,CASSLVPTGVYEQYF
TRBV30,TRBJ2-1,TRBD1,TGTGCCTGGAGTCTACAGGGGCCCTACAATGAGCAGTTCTTC,CAWSLQGPYNEQFF
TRBV16,TRBJ1-1,TRBD1,TGTGCCAGCAGCCAATCCGGACAGGCTTCGAACACTGAAGCTTTCTTT,CASSQSGQASNTEAFF
TRBV18,TRBJ2-2,NA,TGTGCCAGCTCACCACTGGCCGCGAACACCGGGGAGCTGTTTTTT,CASSPLAANTGELFF
TRBV7-6,TRBJ1-1,NA,TGTGCCAGCAGCTTAGCCCAGGGCATGAACACTGAAGCTTTCTTT,CASSLAQGMNTEAFF
TRBV2,TRBJ1-5,NA,TGTGCCAGCAGTGTAGAAGGGGCAAATCAGCCCCAGCATTTT,CASSVEGANQPQHF
TRBV6-5,TRBJ1-1,NA,TGTGCCAGCGGGCAGAACACTGAAGCTTTCTTT,CASGQNTEAFF
TRBV7-9,TRBJ2-7,NA,TGTGCCAGCAGCCCCAGACAGGGACTCTACGAGCAGTACTTC,CASSPRQGLYEQYF
TRBV5-1,TRBJ2-2,NA,TGCGCCAGCAGCCTAAGCGGGTTGAACACCGGGGAGCTGTTTTTT,CASSLSGLNTGELFF
TRBV5-6,TRBJ2-7,NA,TGTGCCAGCAGCCTGTCAGGTACCTACGAGCAGTACTTC,CASSLSGTYEQYF
TRBV5-6,TRBJ1-2,NA,TGTGCCAGCAGCTTGAGACAGGCTAACTATGGCTACACCTTC,CASSLRQANYGYTF
TRBV19,TRBJ1-1,NA,TGTGCCAGTAGTATAGGACAGCTGAACACTGAAGCTTTCTTT,CASSIGQLNTEAFF
TRBV6-5,TRBJ1-6,TRBD1,TGTGCCAGCAGGGACAGGGCGTCCTATAATTCACCCCTCCACTTT,CASRDRASYNSPLHF
TRBV5-6,TRBJ1-1,NA,TGTGCCAGCAGCCCTCGGGGAGGGGGAAGAAGTACTACTGAAGCTTTCTTT,CASSPRGGGRSTTEAFF
TRBV15,TRBJ1-3,NA,TGTGCCACCAGCAGAGATCCCGGGACTGGAAACACCATATATTTT,CATSRDPGTGNTIYF
TRBV5-1,TRBJ1-1,NA,TGCGCCAGCAGCGGCAGCGGGAACACTGAAGCTTTCTTT,CASSGSGNTEAFF
TRBV6-6,TRBJ2-2,NA,TGTGCCAGCAGCCCCGAGCGGCGTTGGGCCGGGGAGCTGTTTTTT,CASSPERRWAGELFF
TRBV6-5,TRBJ1-1,NA,TGTGCCAGCTCCATTCAGGAGAACACTGAAGCTTTCTTT,CASSIQENTEAFF
TRBV27,TRBJ2-1,TRBD2,TGTGCCAGCAGTTTACTCGGGACTAGCGGGGGCTCCCATGAGCAGTTCTTC,CASSLLGTSGGSHEQFF
TRBV11-2,TRBJ1-6,NA,TGTGCCAGCAGCTTAGGGGTTTCATCGGTGAGGAATTCACCCCTCCACTTT,CASSLGVSSVRNSPLHF
TRBV5-4,TRBJ1-1,NA,TGTGCCAGCAGCAGAGCAGGGCACACTGAAGCTTTCTTT,CASSRAGHTEAFF
TRBV9,TRBJ2-5,NA,TGTGCCAGCAGCGTAAGAGGCGCCAAGGGGCAAGAGACCCAGTACTTC,CASSVRGAKGQETQYF